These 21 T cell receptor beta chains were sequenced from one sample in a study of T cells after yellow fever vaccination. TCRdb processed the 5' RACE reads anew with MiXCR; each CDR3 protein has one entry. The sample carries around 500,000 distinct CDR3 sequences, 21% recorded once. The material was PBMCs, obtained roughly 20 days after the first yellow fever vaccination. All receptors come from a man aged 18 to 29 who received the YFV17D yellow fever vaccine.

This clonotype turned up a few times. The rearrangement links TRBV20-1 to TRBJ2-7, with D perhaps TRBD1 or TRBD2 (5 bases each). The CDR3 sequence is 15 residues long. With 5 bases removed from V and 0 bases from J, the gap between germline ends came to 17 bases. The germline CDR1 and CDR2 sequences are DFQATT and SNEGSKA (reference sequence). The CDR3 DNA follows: TGCAGTGCTTATCTGGGACCGGGTTACTCCTACGAGCAGTACTTC. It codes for CSAYLGPGYSYEQYF.

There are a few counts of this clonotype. The CDR3 coding sequence is TGTGCCAGCAGCTTACCCTGGACTAGCGGGGGGGGTGAGACCCAGTACTTC. Translating it yields CASSLPWTSGGGETQYF. The gene calls are TRBV7-2 and TRBJ2-5; 15 nucleotides align to TRBD2. V trimming: 2 bases; J trimming: 5 bases; junction bases outside the gene matches: 6. Germline lookup yields CDR1 SGHTA and CDR2 FQGNSA. The CDR3 is 17 amino acids.

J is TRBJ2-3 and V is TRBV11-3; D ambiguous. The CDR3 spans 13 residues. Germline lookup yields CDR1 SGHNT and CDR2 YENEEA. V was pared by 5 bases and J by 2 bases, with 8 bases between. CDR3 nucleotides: TGTGCCAGCAGCCAACCCCCCACAGATACGCAGTATTTT. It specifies CASSQPPTDTQYF.

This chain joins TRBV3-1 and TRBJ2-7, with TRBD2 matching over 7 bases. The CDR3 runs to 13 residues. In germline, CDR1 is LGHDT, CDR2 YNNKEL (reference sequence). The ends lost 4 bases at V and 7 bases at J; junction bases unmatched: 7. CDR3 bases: TGTGCCAGCAGCCCCTATCTAGCGGAGGAGCAGTACTTC. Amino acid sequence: CASSPYLAEEQYF.

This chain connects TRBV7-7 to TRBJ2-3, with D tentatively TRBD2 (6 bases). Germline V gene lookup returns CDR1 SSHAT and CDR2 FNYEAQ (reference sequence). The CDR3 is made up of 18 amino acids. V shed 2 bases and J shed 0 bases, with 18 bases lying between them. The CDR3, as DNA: TGTGCCAGCAGCTTATACCCCTCCGGGGGTGGGAGCACAGATACGCAGTATTTT. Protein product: CASSLYPSGGGSTDTQYF.

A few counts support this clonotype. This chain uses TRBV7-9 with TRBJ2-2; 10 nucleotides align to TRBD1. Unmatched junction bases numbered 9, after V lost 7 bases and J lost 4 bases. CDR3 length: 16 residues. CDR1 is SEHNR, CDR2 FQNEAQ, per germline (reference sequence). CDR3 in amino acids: CASTHSGQGPTGELFF. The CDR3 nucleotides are TGTGCCAGCACCCACTCGGGACAGGGGCCCACCGGGGAGCTGTTTTTT.

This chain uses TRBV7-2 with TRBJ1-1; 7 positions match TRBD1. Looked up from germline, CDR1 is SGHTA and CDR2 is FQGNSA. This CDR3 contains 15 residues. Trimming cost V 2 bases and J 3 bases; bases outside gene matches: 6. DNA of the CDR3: TGTGCCAGCAGCTTATCACCAGGGGGGGACACTGAAGCTTTCTTT. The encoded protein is CASSLSPGGDTEAFF.

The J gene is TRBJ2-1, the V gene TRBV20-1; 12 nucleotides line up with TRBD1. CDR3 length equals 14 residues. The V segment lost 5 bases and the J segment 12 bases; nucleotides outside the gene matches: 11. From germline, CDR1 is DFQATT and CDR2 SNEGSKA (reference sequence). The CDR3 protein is CSAYSRDRGRGQFF. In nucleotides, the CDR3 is TGCAGTGCTTATAGCCGGGACAGGGGGCGAGGGCAGTTCTTC.

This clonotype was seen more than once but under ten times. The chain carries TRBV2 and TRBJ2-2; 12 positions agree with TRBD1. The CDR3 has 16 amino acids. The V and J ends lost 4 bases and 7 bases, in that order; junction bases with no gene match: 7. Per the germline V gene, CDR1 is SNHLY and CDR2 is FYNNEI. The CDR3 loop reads CASSARDRGPNGELFF. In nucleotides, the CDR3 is TGTGCCAGCAGTGCCCGGGACAGGGGGCCGAACGGGGAGCTGTTTTTT.

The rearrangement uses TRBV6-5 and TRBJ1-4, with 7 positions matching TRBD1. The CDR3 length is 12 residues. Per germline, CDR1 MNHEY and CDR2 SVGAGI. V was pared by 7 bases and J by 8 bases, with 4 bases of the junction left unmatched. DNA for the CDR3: TGTGCCAGCAAGGGGGCAGAAGAAAAACTGTTTTTT. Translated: CASKGAEEKLFF.

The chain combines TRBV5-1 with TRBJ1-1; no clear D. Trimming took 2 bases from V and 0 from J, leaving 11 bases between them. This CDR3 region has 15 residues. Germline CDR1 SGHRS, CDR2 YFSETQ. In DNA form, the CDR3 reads TGCGCCAGCAGCTTATACACGGCCATGAACACTGAAGCTTTCTTT. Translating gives CASSLYTAMNTEAFF.

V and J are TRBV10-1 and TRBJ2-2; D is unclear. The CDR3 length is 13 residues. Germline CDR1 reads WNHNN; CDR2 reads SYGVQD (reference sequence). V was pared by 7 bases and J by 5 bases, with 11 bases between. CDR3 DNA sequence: TGCGCCAGCACCCAGACACCGACCGGGGAGCTGTTTTTT. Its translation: CASTQTPTGELFF.

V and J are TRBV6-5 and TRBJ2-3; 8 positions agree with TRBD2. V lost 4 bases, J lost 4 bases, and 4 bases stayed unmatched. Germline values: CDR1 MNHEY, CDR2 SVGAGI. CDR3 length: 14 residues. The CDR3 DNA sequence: TGTGCCAGCAGTTTACTAGCGGTGCCAGATACGCAGTATTTT. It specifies CASSLLAVPDTQYF.

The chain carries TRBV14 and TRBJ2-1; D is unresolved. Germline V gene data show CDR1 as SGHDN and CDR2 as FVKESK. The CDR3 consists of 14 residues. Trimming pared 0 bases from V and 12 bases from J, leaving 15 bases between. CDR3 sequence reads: CASSQEFIPWGQFF. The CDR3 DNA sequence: TGTGCCAGCAGCCAAGAATTCATCCCCTGGGGGCAGTTCTTC.

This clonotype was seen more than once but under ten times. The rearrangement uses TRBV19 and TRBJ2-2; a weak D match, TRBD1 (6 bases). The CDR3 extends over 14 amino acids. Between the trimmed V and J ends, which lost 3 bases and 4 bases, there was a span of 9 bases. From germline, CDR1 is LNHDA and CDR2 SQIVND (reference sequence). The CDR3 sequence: CASSIGQSTGELFF. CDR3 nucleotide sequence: TGTGCCAGTAGTATTGGACAGTCCACCGGGGAGCTGTTTTTT.

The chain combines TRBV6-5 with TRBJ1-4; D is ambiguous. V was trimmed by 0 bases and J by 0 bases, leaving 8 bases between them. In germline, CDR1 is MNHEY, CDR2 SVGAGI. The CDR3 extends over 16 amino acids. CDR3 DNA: TGTGCCAGCAGTTACTCGCCCGGGACAACTAATGAAAAACTGTTTTTT. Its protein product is CASSYSPGTTNEKLFF.

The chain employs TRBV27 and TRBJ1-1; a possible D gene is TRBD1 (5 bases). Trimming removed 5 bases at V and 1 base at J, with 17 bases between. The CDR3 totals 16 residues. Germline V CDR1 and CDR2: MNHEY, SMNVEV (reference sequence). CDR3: CASSLTQGLGNTEAFF. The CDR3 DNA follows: TGTGCCAGCAGTCTTACCCAGGGTTTGGGGAACACTGAAGCTTTCTTT.

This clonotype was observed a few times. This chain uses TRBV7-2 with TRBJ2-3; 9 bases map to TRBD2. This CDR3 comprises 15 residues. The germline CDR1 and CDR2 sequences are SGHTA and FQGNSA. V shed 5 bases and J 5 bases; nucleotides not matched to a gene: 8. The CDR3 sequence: CASSPGLAPGDTQYF. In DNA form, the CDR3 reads TGTGCCAGCAGCCCAGGACTAGCGCCCGGAGATACGCAGTATTTT.

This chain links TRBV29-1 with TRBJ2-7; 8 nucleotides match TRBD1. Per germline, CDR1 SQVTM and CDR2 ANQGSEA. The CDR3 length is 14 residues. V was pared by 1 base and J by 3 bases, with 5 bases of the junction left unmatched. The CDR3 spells CSVEGQGASYEQYV. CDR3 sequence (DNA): TGCAGCGTTGAAGGCCAGGGGGCGAGCTACGAGCAGTACGTC.

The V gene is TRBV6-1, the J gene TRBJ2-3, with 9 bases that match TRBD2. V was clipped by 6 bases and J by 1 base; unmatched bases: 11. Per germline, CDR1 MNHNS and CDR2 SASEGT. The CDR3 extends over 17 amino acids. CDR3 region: CASRRSAERGGTDTQYF. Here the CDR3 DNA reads TGTGCCAGCAGAAGATCGGCGGAGCGGGGGGGCACAGATACGCAGTATTTT.

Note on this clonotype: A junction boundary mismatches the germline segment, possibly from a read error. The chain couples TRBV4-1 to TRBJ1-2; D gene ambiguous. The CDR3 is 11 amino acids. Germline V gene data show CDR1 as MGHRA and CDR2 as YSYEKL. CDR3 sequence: CASSQEAARIF. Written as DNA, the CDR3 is TGCGCCAGCAGCCAAGAGGCCGCTCGGATCTTC.